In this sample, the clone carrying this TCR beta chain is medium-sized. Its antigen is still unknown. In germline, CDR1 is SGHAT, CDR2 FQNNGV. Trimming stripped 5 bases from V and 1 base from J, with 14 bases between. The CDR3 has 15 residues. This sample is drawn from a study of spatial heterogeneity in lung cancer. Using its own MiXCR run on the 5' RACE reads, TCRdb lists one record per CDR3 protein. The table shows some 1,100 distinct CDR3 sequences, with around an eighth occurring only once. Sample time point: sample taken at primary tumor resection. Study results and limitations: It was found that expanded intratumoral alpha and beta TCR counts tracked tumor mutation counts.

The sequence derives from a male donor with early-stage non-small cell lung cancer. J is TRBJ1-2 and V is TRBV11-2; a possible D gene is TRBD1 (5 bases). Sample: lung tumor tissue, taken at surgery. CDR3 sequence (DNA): TGTGCCAGCAGCGGGACCGGAGGGTTTAACTATGGCTACACCTTC. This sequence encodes CASSGTGGFNYGYTF.